Described below is a single T cell receptor beta chain sequence and its context. Its antigen is still unknown. The source of the sample is a study of T-cell memory formation after mild COVID-19. At the level of the study: In these data, TCR clusters were largely donor specific.

V lost 5 bases and J 2 bases, leaving 7 bases between the germline ends. CDR1 SGHNT and CDR2 YENEEA come from the germline V gene. The CDR3 has 13 residues. Study-level findings and limits: From day 15 to 85, contracting clones were balanced between CD4 and CD8, whereas later expanders leaned toward CD4+. Pre-infection memory carried some responding clones, suggesting that cross-reactive memory joined.

TCRdb passed the 5' RACE reads through MiXCR, listing each CDR3 protein once. In the table there are some 120,000 distinct CDR3 sequences, approximately 5.9% of which are singletons. V and J are TRBV11-3 and TRBJ1-5; D is unresolved. Sample: PBMCs or a T cell subset sorted from them (not recorded which). This receptor was obtained from an adult woman who had mild COVID-19 (a few samples of this study predate the infection). Cell type and time point are not known. The CDR3 loop reads CASSHDRNQPQHF. The CDR3 coding sequence is TGTGCCAGCAGCCACGACCGCAATCAGCCCCAGCATTTT.